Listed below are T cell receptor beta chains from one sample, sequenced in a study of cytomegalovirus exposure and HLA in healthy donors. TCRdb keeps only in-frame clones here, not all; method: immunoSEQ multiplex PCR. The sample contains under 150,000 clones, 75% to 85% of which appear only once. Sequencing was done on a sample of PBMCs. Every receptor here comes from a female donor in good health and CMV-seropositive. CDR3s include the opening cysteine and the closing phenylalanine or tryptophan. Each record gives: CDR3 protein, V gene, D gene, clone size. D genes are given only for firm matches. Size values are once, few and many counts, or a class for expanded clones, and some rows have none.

CAIRSDRGTDYEQYF,TRBV10-3,TRBD1,NA
CASSLGSGPSTDTQYF,TRBV5-4,TRBD2,NA
CASSLVGQGAEAFF,TRBV5-1,TRBD1,NA
CATSQRTSGVNEQFF,TRBV15,TRBD2,NA
CASSLDFYNEQFF,TRBV7-2,NA,NA
CASSIRDWTEAFF,TRBV19,NA,NA
CASSLGRMVTGELFF,TRBV7-6,NA,once
CAIQDRAGGGYTF,TRBV28,NA,NA
CARTTSGATDTQYF,TRBV5-8,NA,NA
CASSPGAGGTEQYF,TRBV5-1,NA,once
CASSWLSGTGYPEAFF,TRBV5-1,TRBD1,once
CASRTGFLNEQYF,TRBV27,NA,NA
CASSETGGENTGELFF,TRBV2,NA,NA
CASSTDSSIGNEQYF,TRBV27,NA,NA
CASKTSGRSYDTQYF,TRBV13,TRBD2,once
CAWSGTGGVHEQYF,TRBV30,TRBD1,few
CASRFGQGADEQYF,TRBV2,TRBD1,once
CSARDWPGQFF,TRBV20-1,NA,once
CASSYSGQGDSPLHF,TRBV6-5,TRBD1,NA
CASSSPDSTEAFF,TRBV28,NA,few
CASSLTGMDEQFF,TRBV7-3,NA,NA
CSVEPTDDGYTF,TRBV29-1,NA,NA
CASSLAVQPAGETQYF,TRBV5-1,NA,NA
CAISEQGYSNQPQHF,TRBV10-3,NA,few
CASSGANPKDYGYTF,TRBV7-9,NA,NA
CASSLPYRDRVNTGELFF,TRBV7-9,TRBD1,NA